Sequencing of this T cell receptor beta chain was carried out in a study of T cells in Graves' hyperthyroidism and ophthalmopathy. This clonotype was counted at least ten times. What it binds is unknown. Disease duration was under 3 months in the ophthalmopathy patients, who also had a Clinical Activity Score of at least 3 and a NOSPECS grade of at least 4. Uncontrolled infections, other autoimmune diseases, pregnancy or lactation led to exclusion of patients. Template material for amplifying TCR beta CDR3 regions consisted of RNA transcripts. The HTBI primer set served for first-round RT-PCR of the TCR CDR3. TCRdb itself ran the multiplex PCR reads through MiXCR, one entry per CDR3 protein. The profile shows over 450,000 distinct CDR3 sequences, 17% of them singletons. Study conclusions and caveats: In the blood, most expanded thyroid clonotypes above 0.001 appeared as well. Model output signaled ophthalmopathy a median roughly 6 months ahead of onset.

This TCR was sampled from a woman between 18 and 30 years old with Graves' ophthalmopathy. The sequenced sample was blood.

CDR3: CASSWGGTGFYEQYF. Written as DNA, the CDR3 is TGTGCCAGCAGTTGGGGGGGGACAGGGTTTTACGAGCAGTACTTC. This sequence joins TRBV12-3 or TRBV12-4 and TRBJ2-7, with 9 bases identical to TRBD1. This CDR3 contains 15 residues. The ends lost 4 bases at V and 4 bases at J; junction bases unmatched: 8.